This entry concerns a single TCR beta chain. The germline V and J ends were trimmed by 0 bases and 0 bases, with 16 bases remaining between them. Germline V gives CDR1 SGHRS, CDR2 YFSETQ. There are 18 residues in the CDR3. This record belongs to a study of T cells in Graves' hyperthyroidism and ophthalmopathy. TCR beta CDR3 region amplification was performed from RNA transcripts. Carried out on the TCR CDR3, a first-round RT-PCR used the HTBI primer set. TCRdb re-called the multiplex PCR reads through MiXCR, storing one row per CDR3 protein. The sample lists around 450,000 distinct CDR3 sequences; 15% to 18% were seen once. The diagnoses drew upon clinical symptoms, serum thyroxine and TRAb, thyroid ultrasound and orbital computed tomography. The source of the PBMCs was about 10 ml of fresh peripheral blood.

Specimen: blood. The chain joins TRBV5-1 to TRBJ1-3, with no clear D. This receptor was obtained from a woman younger than 30 with Graves' hyperthyroidism. The CDR3 loop reads CASSLGAVAPYSGNTIYF. For the CDR3, the DNA is TGCGCCAGCAGCTTGGGAGCGGTCGCACCCTACTCTGGAAACACCATATATTTT.